This T cell receptor (beta chain) is from a study of cytomegalovirus exposure and HLA in healthy donors listed by TCRdb under 2017. Notes on the research overall: An earlier analysis of about 560 of the donors reported under 300 Gb of sequence data and 95 million to 120 million unique TCR beta sequences obtained from 150 million to 200 million T cells. Roughly 310 gigabases of sequencing data and approximately 80 million unique TCR sequences were included in an early release covering roughly 600 HLA-typed donors. Among the roughly 430 genotyped donors, around 81% belonged to the genetic ancestry cluster associated with self-reported Caucasian donors. The aim of the study was to test whether cataloging public T cell receptors could identify signatures of past pathogen exposure. Using immunosequencing, the study profiled T cell repertoires from 666 subjects and related those repertoires to cytomegalovirus serostatus. Along with the roughly 700-subject first cohort, a separate validation cohort of over a hundred different subjects was used. The study combined high-throughput TCR immunosequencing, statistical association of individual TCRs with disease status, and machine learning to predict cytomegalovirus infection status. To study patterns of TCR occurrence, a later analysis re-analyzed previously published TCR beta repertoires from 650 to 750 donors and added high-resolution HLA genotyping. The later analysis used no new phenotypic data to find candidate immune exposures, relying instead on TCR beta sequences and their occurrence across donors. To decide whether each TCR beta V gene segment behaved as functional or pseudogenic, an earlier analysis of approximately 600 of the donors relied on high-throughput TCR beta sequencing. Donor age, sex, ethnicity and CMV serostatus were compiled alongside the repertoire data. A later genetic analysis took genome-wide SNP genotypes for about 55% of the roughly 670 donors and used that subset as a discovery cohort. All discovery cohort repertoires had been generated on a single sequencing platform. HLA typing covered class I and class II loci at four-digit resolution. The number of donors typed differed by locus, with 629-630 for A, B, C, DRB1 and DQB1, more than 500 for DQA1, nearly 610 for DPA1, and some 440 for DPB1. Roughly 5 DR-DQ haplotypes were treated as single units for association and clustering because of strong linkage in the cohort. Among about 370 genotyped donors of the cohort, an average of around 240,000 unique TCR beta nucleotide sequences was sequenced per donor, of which 15% to 20% were non-productive.

As for this clone: The clone's antigen remains unknown. One end of the junction varies from germline; a read error may be responsible.

Based on the germline V gene, the CDR1 and CDR2 sequences are MDHEN and SYDVKM. The CDR3 contains 13 residues, cysteine and phenylalanine counted. Kept here is only the CDR3 DNA, which spans 39 bases and is read in frame from base 1. The library came from the immunoSEQ multiplex PCR assay. For the multiplex PCR, a mixture combining 60 forward primers for TCR Vbeta segments and 13 reverse primers for TCR Jbeta segments was used. A multiplex PCR assay on genomic DNA amplified the CDR3 region of rearranged TCR beta genes. Amplified TCR beta libraries were sequenced as 87-base-pair reads on the Illumina HiSeq System. Processing in the source paper ran as follows. Across the roughly 670 repertoires, a later analysis counted roughly 84 million unique TCR beta chains, 9.5 million to 13 million of which were shared by at least two donors. A nearest-neighbor algorithm error-corrected the raw reads and collapsed the reads into unique sequences, merging closely related sequences to remove PCR and sequencing errors. To assign V, D and J gene segments, CDR3 sequences were aligned to IMGT reference sequences. Each retained sequence needed at least a six-nucleotide match to both a V gene segment and a J gene segment. Rearrangements were classified as productive when the CDR3 lacked stop codons and remained in frame with V and J, and all other rearrangements were classified as non-productive. Following IMGT convention, CDR3 was defined as the stretch from the second conserved V-encoded cysteine to the conserved J-encoded phenylalanine. Sequences without an unambiguous match to a single V gene segment were excluded from the earlier analysis of 450 to 750 of the donors. In an earlier analysis of roughly 500 of the donors, V segments were called functional above 56.7% productive rearrangements and were called segregating when the between-donor standard deviation exceeded 5%. A statistical classification framework was developed to diagnose cytomegalovirus status using the catalog of TCR beta chain sequences. A later analysis assigned V and J genes by comparing TCR nucleotide sequences with IMGT/GENE-DB human TR gene sequences. The TCRdist pipeline was used in a later analysis to assign CDR3 sequences and most-parsimonious VDJ recombination scenarios. In a later analysis, each TCR beta chain was defined by its CDR3 amino acid sequence together with its V-gene family, and reads lacking a unique V-gene family were excluded. In a later analysis, around 600 highly shared, low-generation-probability nucleotide sequences were removed to address suspected cross-contamination and a sequencing artifact. In a later analysis, a clonal expansion index for each public chain was calculated from normalized within-repertoire ranks of inferred template counts. In a later analysis, generation probabilities were computed using a VDJ recombination model fitted to out-of-frame rearrangements, and the results were checked against IGoR. In a later analysis, hypergeometric tests were used to score TCR-TCR, TCR-HLA and TCR-CMV co-occurrence, with a repertoire-size bias correction applied to TCR pairs. A later analysis estimated false discovery rates by permuting HLA or CMV assignments 20 times. In a later analysis, co-occurring TCRs were grouped with DBSCAN, and TCRdist sequence similarity was added when clustering was performed within HLA-allele-positive subsets. Repertoires with fewer than 30,000 or more than 120,000 public chains, plus five repertoires with anomalous nucleotide sharing, were excluded from co-occurrence clustering. TCRdb retrieved this table from immuneACCESS and kept in-frame rearrangements only. Not all clones are present; in checked studies, unresolved V genes account for under half, and no reason is known for the remainder. V, J and clone size derive from that table, while D and trimming were established from the DNA sequence. The sample data list 150,000 to 200,000 clones, and about 81% of these were observed just once. Clones ranked in the top ten supply around 1.9% of the sample.

In total, roughly 670 healthy bone marrow donors made up the cohort. Cohort members were all nominally healthy when sampled, although unrecorded immune exposures were likely present. The donor tested CMV seronegative, placing the donor among the 350 to 400 seronegative members of the cohort. Each donor provided a peripheral blood sample, and peripheral blood mononuclear cells were used for TCR beta sequencing. The Qiagen DNeasy Blood Extraction Kit was used to extract genomic DNA from the blood cell samples. Broader findings and caveats from the paper: Assigning TCR associations to individual alleles was difficult when HLA alleles, especially DR and DQ, strongly co-occurred. A later genetic analysis reported fewer N-insertions in productive TCRs among donors in an Asian-associated ancestry cluster than the roughly 700-donor mean. In vitro tests confirmed that three of the cytomegalovirus-associated TCR beta chains recognize cytomegalovirus antigens. Because the 87-base-pair reads could not distinguish some IMGT-functional V segments, including TRBV6-2 and TRBV6-3, those segments were excluded. The sequencing pipeline was judged likely to have produced a cluster of highly shared sequence variants as a technical artifact. It was suggested by the authors that the approach could potentially be generalized to other disease states and immunological phenotypes. A further reported finding was that TCR beta sequences accurately predicted the HLA-A and HLA-B alleles for most subjects in the first cohort. Correlated functional status among segregating V segments might be attributable to linkage disequilibrium, but an unknown experimental factor could not be ruled out. Sequencing depth was assumed to be roughly uniform across donors in the presence/absence analyses, though that assumption may not hold. Most CMV-associated TCR beta chains appeared to be HLA-restricted in a later analysis, and the HLA associations seemed to be driven largely by CMV exposure. Because counts were too low, approximately 18 rarely observed V segments, including chromosome 9 orphons, were excluded from the earlier analysis of fewer than 650 of the donors. The only immune exposure information available for the cohort was CMV serostatus. In a later genetic analysis, a missense DCLRE1C variant was associated with V-gene and J-gene trimming of TCR beta chains, and the association was replicated in an independent cohort. Because HLA typing was missing for some donors at each locus, association tests included only the typed subset. At a false discovery rate of 0.05, a later analysis linked 15,000 to 20,000 TCR beta sequences to specific HLA alleles. In an earlier analysis of some 550 of the donors, most TCR beta V segments were observed in productive rearrangements about 87% or about 30% of the time, broadly matching IMGT annotations. A total of around 150 TCR beta chains were listed by the study as associated with cytomegalovirus. In a later analysis, HLA-associated TCR beta chains showed more clonal expansion and lower generation probabilities than non-associated chains that were equally common. In a later analysis, the rate of TCR association differed among HLA loci, with DRB1 alleles having the most associated TCRs and HLA-C alleles having the fewest. Most TCR sequences were observed very rarely across donors, whereas some public TCRs were present in many individuals. Cytomegalovirus status was reported to be diagnosed by the classifier with high specificity and sensitivity in both the original and validation cohorts. The cohort was sequenced for TCR beta chains only, and without alpha or paired-chain data the features that could be detected were limited. According to a later analysis, parvovirus B19, influenza, CMV and Epstein-Barr virus appeared linked to several top co-occurrence clusters.

The sequencing sample was made of PBMCs. The TCR comes from a man aged 18 to 29 in good health and CMV-seronegative. The V and J genes are TRBV28 and TRBJ1-4, and TRBD1 may be the D gene, going by 6 matching bases. The CDR3 has the sequence CASSLSGQPYPIF. In nucleotides, the sequence is TGTGCCAGCAGTTTATCCGGACAGCCATACCCGATTTTT.